This TCR beta chain stems from a study of T cell responses to AZD1222 COVID-19 vaccine. Repertoires were generated with immunoSEQ multiplex PCR, while TCRdb's copy carries only in-frame clones and drops some. The sample lists about 180,000 clones; 88% were seen once. The specimen was peripheral blood, collected on day 0 of AZD1222 vaccination. This receptor was obtained from an adult in good health.

CDR3 coding DNA: TGTGCCAGCAGTTTTTCCCGGTCCCCCGGTGGCTACACCTTC. Its translation is CASSFSRSPGGYTF. This chain connects TRBV27 to TRBJ1-2; D not resolved. Germline assignment: CDR1 MNHEY and CDR2 SMNVEV (reference sequence). The CDR3 runs 14 residues. Trimming stripped 3 bases from V and 7 bases from J, with 15 bases between.